The 22 T cell receptor beta chains below come from one sample, sequenced in a study of glioma-infiltrating T cells after dendritic cell vaccination. Using immunoSEQ multiplex PCR, the repertoire was profiled, and TCRdb retains in-frame clones only, with some absent. The sample consists of 100,000 or so clones, about nine tenths of them appearing once. Source: blood, taken before dendritic cell vaccination. These receptors came from a human donor with glioblastoma.

The rearrangement links TRBV5-1 to TRBJ2-7; 11 bases are shared with TRBD2. The germline CDR1 and CDR2 sequences are SGHRS and YFSETQ. V lost 6 bases to trimming and J lost 3 bases; unmatched junction nucleotides: 8. This CDR3 has 15 amino acids. This CDR3 reads CASTRGTSGYYEQYF. The CDR3 DNA sequence: TGCGCCAGCACCCGAGGGACTAGCGGATACTACGAGCAGTACTTC. The whole variable domain, remainder taken from reference TRBV5-1 and TRBJ2-7, is KAGVTQTPRYLIKTRGQQVTLSCSPISGHRSVSWYQQTPGQGLQFLFEYFSETQRNKGNFPGRFSGRQFSNSRSEMNVSTLELGDSALYLCASTRGTSGYYEQYFGPGTRLTVT.

This clone has more than one count but fewer than ten. The V gene is TRBV7-2, the J gene TRBJ2-1; 7 bases map to TRBD2. Germline assignment: CDR1 SGHTA and CDR2 FQGNSA. CDR3 length equals 18 residues. The J segment lost 2 bases and the V segment lost 1 base, leaving 11 bases of the junction unmatched. The CDR3 is CASSLDLRLAVTYNEQFF. For the CDR3, the DNA is TGTGCCAGCAGCTTAGATCTAAGGCTAGCGGTGACCTACAATGAGCAGTTCTTC.

The genes are TRBV6-5 and TRBJ2-3; the match to TRBD1 covers 8 bases. Germline loops: CDR1 MNHEY, CDR2 SVGAGI. The CDR3 runs to 15 residues. J gave up 3 bases and V 7 bases, and 9 bases lay outside the gene matches. Here the CDR3 DNA reads TGTGCCAGCACGGACAGGGCTTTTACTACAGATACGCAGTATTTT. Protein product: CASTDRAFTTDTQYF.

This sequence joins TRBV30 and TRBJ1-3; 8 bases line up with TRBD1. Looked up from germline, CDR1 is GTSNPN and CDR2 is SVGIG (reference sequence). The CDR3 is made up of 14 amino acids. V trimming: 6 bases; J trimming: 0 bases; junction bases outside the gene matches: 4. This chain's CDR3 is CACQGASSGNTIYF. The CDR3 DNA follows: TGTGCCTGCCAGGGGGCCAGCTCTGGAAACACCATATATTTT.

A word on this clone: The junction shows a germline mismatch at one end, possibly a read error. The chain has TRBV6-5 and TRBJ2-1; D call uncertain. Germline loops: CDR1 MNHEY, CDR2 SVGAGI. CDR3 size: 11 residues. DNA for the CDR3: TGTTCCACCGGGTCCTTCAATGAGCAGTTCTTC. Its translation: CSTGSFNEQFF.

This clone was seen a few times. The chain links TRBV13 to TRBJ1-3; D is ambiguous. Germline V gives CDR1 PRHDT, CDR2 FYEKMQ (reference sequence). Trimming removed 5 bases from V and 0 bases from J, with 14 bases in between. The CDR3 is 16 residues long. Here the CDR3 reads CASSPYRVYSGNTIYF. The CDR3 nucleotides read TGTGCCAGCAGCCCTTACCGGGTCTACTCTGGAAACACCATATATTTT.

The chain uses TRBV6-5 and TRBJ1-1; no clear D. The CDR3 contains 15 residues. V was trimmed by 0 bases and J by 5 bases, leaving 13 bases between them. Germline V gene sequence: CDR1 MNHEY, CDR2 SVGAGI. CDR3 nucleotide sequence: TGTGCCAGCAGTTACTCGATGGCAGGTAATACTGAAGCTTTCTTT. It yields the protein CASSYSMAGNTEAFF.

The V gene is TRBV9, the J gene TRBJ1-2; a weak D match, TRBD1 (5 bases). V gave up 1 base and J gave up 5 bases, with 12 bases separating them. The germline V gene has CDR1 SGDLS and CDR2 YYNGEE. CDR3 length equals 14 residues. The CDR3 here is CASSVIMSGYGYTF. CDR3 bases: TGTGCCAGCAGCGTAATTATGTCAGGGTATGGCTACACCTTC. The whole variable domain, remainder taken from reference TRBV9 and TRBJ1-2, is DSGVTQTPKHLITATGQRVTLRCSPRSGDLSVYWYQQSLDQGLQFLIQYYNGEERAKGNILERFSAQQFPDLHSELNLSSLELGDSALYFCASSVIMSGYGYTFGSGTRLTVV.

This clone has more than one count but fewer than ten. The chain employs TRBV7-3 and TRBJ2-1, with D possibly being TRBD2 (6 bases). CDR1 is SGHTA and CDR2 is FQGTGA in the germline V gene. Trimming took off 8 bases at V and 0 bases at J, with 8 bases between the two ends. The CDR3 is 13 amino acids. In DNA form, the CDR3 reads TGTGCCAGCGCCGGGAGCTCCTACAATGAGCAGTTCTTC. Its protein product is CASAGSSYNEQFF.

V gene TRBV7-3 combines with J gene TRBJ2-3; 7 nucleotides match TRBD1. Per germline, CDR1 SGHTA and CDR2 FQGTGA. This CDR3 is built from 15 residues. With 6 bases clipped from V and 3 bases from J, the junction kept 9 bases outside the gene matches. CDR3 DNA: TGTGCCAGCAGTCCACGAGGGGGCTGGACAGATACGCAGTATTTT. Its protein product is CASSPRGGWTDTQYF.

The rearrangement joins TRBV6-1 to TRBJ1-5; TRBD1 matches 9 bases. Per the germline V gene, CDR1 is MNHNS and CDR2 is SASEGT. J gave up 0 bases and V 4 bases, and 4 bases lay outside the gene matches. CDR3 length: 16 residues. The CDR3 reads CASSALGQGSNQPQHF. The CDR3 coding sequence is TGTGCCAGCAGTGCCCTGGGACAGGGTAGCAATCAGCCCCAGCATTTT.

The chain carries TRBV29-1 and TRBJ1-2; the match to TRBD1 covers 10 bases. The CDR3 sequence is 19 residues long. V dropped 3 bases and J dropped 4; count of bases not matched to a gene: 20. Germline V gene lookup returns CDR1 SQVTM and CDR2 ANQGSEA. The CDR3 region is CSVDHLLGTGDSLTYGYTF. CDR3 DNA: TGCAGCGTTGATCATCTCCTCGGGACAGGGGACTCTTTAACCTATGGCTACACCTTC.

The V and J genes are TRBV28 and TRBJ2-7; TRBD1 is a possible D gene (6 bases). Trimming took 7 bases from V and 4 from J, leaving 14 bases between them. Germline loops: CDR1 MDHEN, CDR2 SYDVKM. The CDR3 is 13 residues long. Written as DNA, the CDR3 is TGTGCCAGCAATTCCGGGACACCGTACGAGCAGTACTTC. Amino acids: CASNSGTPYEQYF.

The chain has TRBV6-5 and TRBJ1-4, with a tentative D call TRBD1 (5 bases). The CDR3 extends over 15 amino acids. Between the trimmed V and J ends, which lost 5 bases and 6 bases, there was a span of 16 bases. Germline assignment: CDR1 MNHEY and CDR2 SVGAGI. The CDR3 here is CASSGWKGGDEKLFF. CDR3 DNA: TGTGCCAGCAGTGGCTGGAAGGGAGGGGATGAAAAACTGTTTTTT.

The chain has TRBV19 and TRBJ1-1; D might be TRBD1 (6 bases). The CDR3 sequence is 13 residues long. Trimming shortened V by 6 bases and J by 10 bases, and 18 bases separated the two germline ends. Germline values: CDR1 LNHDA, CDR2 SQIVND (reference sequence). The CDR3 sequence: CASRRGSGTGAFF. The CDR3 DNA reads as TGTGCCAGTAGAAGGGGGTCAGGTACGGGAGCTTTCTTT.

CDR3 bases: TGCGCCAGCAGCTTGGCCGGGCAGGGGGCCCCCTACGAGCAGTACTTC. This translates into CASSLAGQGAPYEQYF. This sequence joins TRBV5-1 and TRBJ2-7; the match to TRBD1 covers 8 bases. V shed 0 bases, J shed 2 bases, and the junction held 7 bases outside the gene matches. CDR1 SGHRS and CDR2 YFSETQ come from the germline V gene. The CDR3 loop spans 16 amino acids. The complete variable domain, with remaining parts taken from reference TRBV5-1 and TRBJ2-7, reads KAGVTQTPRYLIKTRGQQVTLSCSPISGHRSVSWYQQTPGQGLQFLFEYFSETQRNKGNFPGRFSGRQFSNSRSEMNVSTLELGDSALYLCASSLAGQGAPYEQYFGPGTRLTVT.

The chain is built from TRBV6-5 and TRBJ2-1; D might be TRBD2 (6 bases). With 7 bases removed from V and 5 bases from J, the gap between germline ends came to 15 bases. This CDR3 region has 14 residues. The V gene's germline CDR1 is MNHEY and CDR2 SVGAGI. The CDR3 coding sequence is TGTGCCAGCACCGACGGCGGGAAAGACAATGAGCAGTTCTTC. Residues: CASTDGGKDNEQFF.

V usage is TRBV28 and J usage is TRBJ1-2, with 8 nucleotides matching TRBD1. Germline V gene sequence: CDR1 MDHEN, CDR2 SYDVKM. CDR3 size: 15 residues. Trimming cost V 8 bases and J 0 bases; bases outside gene matches: 8. The DNA of the CDR3 is TGTGCCAGCGGGGGGAGGACAGGGCCTAACTATGGCTACACCTTC. Its protein is CASGGRTGPNYGYTF.

This chain connects TRBV20-1 to TRBJ1-2; D perhaps matches TRBD1 (6 bases). The CDR3 totals 11 residues. Germline CDR1 DFQATT, CDR2 SNEGSKA (reference sequence). CDR3 sequence: CKNRVAGGYTF. CDR3 in DNA: TGCAAAAACAGGGTAGCCGGAGGCTACACCTTC.

This clone appeared a single time. This CDR3 reads CASSHHRDNAYEQYF. The CDR3 nucleotides are TGTGCCAGCAGCCACCACCGGGACAATGCCTACGAGCAGTACTTC. J is TRBJ2-5 and V is TRBV4-2; TRBD1 might be the D (6 bases). The J call is in doubt because the DNA end fits TRBJ2-7 better. The CDR3 loop spans 15 amino acids. From germline, CDR1 is LGHNA and CDR2 YNFKEQ.

The gene calls are TRBV2 and TRBJ1-1; TRBD1 aligns across 8 bases. CDR1 SNHLY and CDR2 FYNNEI come from the germline V gene. The ends lost 6 bases at V and 4 bases at J; junction bases unmatched: 10. The CDR3 is 15 amino acids. The chain's CDR3 is CASRPPGGDFTEAFF. In DNA, the CDR3 is TGTGCCAGCAGGCCGCCAGGGGGCGATTTCACTGAAGCTTTCTTT.

V and J are TRBV27 and TRBJ2-7; D is possibly TRBD2 (6 bases). The ends were cut back, 6 bases at V and 3 bases at J, with 12 bases in the middle. CDR1 MNHEY and CDR2 SMNVEV come from the germline V gene (reference sequence). The CDR3 is 13 amino acids. The CDR3 protein is CASSSGGGYEQYF. The CDR3 DNA reads TGTGCCAGCAGCTCCGGGGGAGGCTACGAGCAGTACTTC.